The TCR beta chain described here comes from a study of response to subunit inactivated influenza vaccine. General study points: The study's authors posited that every seasonal influenza vaccination enlists few new T cells.

Each CDR3 protein is one row after TCRdb ran MiXCR on the RT-PCR reads. The table has hundreds of thousands of distinct CDR3 sequences, around 14% seen once. This clonotype was picked up a small number of times. Its antigen remains unidentified. Germline V gene data show CDR1 as DFQATT and CDR2 as SNEGSKA (reference sequence). The length of the CDR3 is 16 residues. V was cut by 1 base and J by 2 bases, with 18 bases left in between. The sequences come from PBMCs from blood, collected around 14 days before vaccination. The clonotype comes from a man in his fifties who received an inactivated influenza vaccine. V usage is TRBV20-1 and J usage is TRBJ2-7; tentatively, D is TRBD1 (6 bases). The CDR3 sequence: CSARVLGRGRTYEQYF. The DNA of the CDR3 is TGCAGTGCTAGAGTACTGGGCAGGGGAAGAACCTACGAGCAGTACTTC.